One sample yielded the 17 T cell receptor beta chains listed below, sequenced in a study of blood T cell repertoires in COVID-19. TCRdb's table, derived via immunoSEQ multiplex PCR, lists solely in-frame clones and lacks some. Of some 100,000 clones listed, roughly 90% were seen once; the top ten hold around 5.7%. Sequences were obtained from peripheral blood. The origin of the receptors is a man aged 65 to 79 with acute or convalescent COVID-19.

In its sample, this clone was seen once. The chain recombines TRBV3-1 (or the pseudogene TRBV3-2) with TRBJ2-7, with a tentative D call TRBD1 (6 bases). The germline V gene has CDR1 LGHDT and CDR2 YNNKEL (reference sequence). V gave up 4 bases and J gave up 4 bases, with 11 bases separating them. This CDR3 contains 13 residues. The CDR3 sequence is CASSPTGLYEQYF. The CDR3 DNA reads TGTGCCAGCAGCCCTACAGGGTTGTACGAGCAGTACTTC.

The genes are TRBV4-1 and TRBJ1-2; D may be TRBD1 (6 bases). This CDR3 has 15 amino acids. The germline gives CDR1 MGHRA, CDR2 YSYEKL. Between the trimmed V and J ends, which lost 7 bases and 0 bases, there was a span of 15 bases. The chain's CDR3 is CASNGGAVANYGYTF. The DNA of the CDR3 is TGCGCCAGCAACGGGGGGGCCGTGGCTAACTATGGCTACACCTTC.

The chain uses TRBV9 and TRBJ1-5; D gene ambiguous. The CDR3 length is 13 residues. Trimming removed 2 bases at V and 5 bases at J, with 8 bases between. From germline, CDR1 is SGDLS and CDR2 YYNGEE. CDR3 protein: CASSVGLYQPQHF. The CDR3 nucleotides read TGTGCCAGCAGCGTCGGACTTTATCAGCCCCAGCATTTT.

V usage is TRBV15 and J usage is TRBJ2-3, with 10 positions matching TRBD2. V shed 0 bases, J shed 6 bases, and the junction held 12 bases outside the gene matches. CDR3 length equals 18 residues. CDR1 is LNHNV and CDR2 is YYDKDF in the germline V gene (reference sequence). CDR3 bases: TGTGCCACCAGCAGAGATAGGTCAAGCGGGAGGGCTGCGGATACGCAGTATTTT. This translates into CATSRDRSSGRAADTQYF.

V and J are TRBV18 and TRBJ2-3, with TRBD1 matching 9 bases. The CDR3 covers 16 residues. CDR1 and CDR2 (germline): KGHSH, LQKENI. With 5 bases clipped from V and 4 bases from J, the junction kept 10 bases outside the gene matches. Here the CDR3 reads CASSSQYRGPPDTQYF. The CDR3 DNA reads as TGTGCCAGCTCATCCCAATACAGGGGGCCTCCAGATACGCAGTATTTT.

This chain uses TRBV14 with TRBJ1-3; tentative D call: TRBD1 (5 bases). The CDR3 sequence is 14 residues long. Trimming took off 5 bases at V and 0 bases at J, with 8 bases between the two ends. The germline CDR1 and CDR2 sequences are SGHDN and FVKESK. The CDR3 DNA reads as TGTGCCAGCAGCTTTACAGGCTCTGGAAACACCATATATTTT. Translated: CASSFTGSGNTIYF.

This clone has a handful of counts. This sequence joins TRBV10-1 and TRBJ2-2; 8 bases line up with TRBD1. With V trimmed by 11 bases and J by 3 bases, 8 bases remained unmatched. CDR1 and CDR2 (germline): WNHNN, SYGVQD (reference sequence). CDR3 length: 14 residues. CDR3 amino acids: CAGGTGPYTGELFF. Written as DNA, the CDR3 is TGCGCCGGAGGGACAGGACCCTACACCGGGGAGCTGTTTTTT.

The chain joins TRBV4-2 to TRBJ1-1; D is possibly TRBD1 (6 bases). V was cut by 1 base and J by 5 bases, with 14 bases left in between. The CDR3 covers 15 residues. Germline-derived CDR1 and CDR2 are LGHNA and YNFKEQ. CDR3 nucleotides: TGTGCCAGCAGCCAAGCACGGAGCAGGGGTACTGAAGCTTTCTTT. This translates into CASSQARSRGTEAFF.

The gene calls are TRBV14 and TRBJ2-4; 7 bases are shared with TRBD2. CDR1 SGHDN and CDR2 FVKESK come from the germline V gene. This CDR3 contains 17 residues. With 0 bases clipped from V and 0 bases from J, the junction kept 5 bases outside the gene matches. CDR3: CASSQERAGVAKNIQYF. In nucleotides, the CDR3 is TGTGCCAGCAGCCAAGAACGGGCGGGAGTAGCCAAAAACATTCAGTACTTC.

This clone was picked up a small number of times. This rearrangement joins TRBV14 to TRBJ1-2; D is undetermined. The CDR3 totals 14 residues. Per the germline V gene, CDR1 is SGHDN and CDR2 is FVKESK. The germline V and J ends were trimmed by 4 bases and 2 bases, with 11 bases remaining between them. This chain's CDR3 is CASSPLGDNYGYTF. The DNA of the CDR3 is TGTGCCAGCAGCCCCCTGGGAGACAACTATGGCTACACCTTC.

The chain joins TRBV6-5 to TRBJ2-1, with 7 bases aligning to TRBD2. Looked up from germline, CDR1 is MNHEY and CDR2 is SVGAGI. Unmatched junction bases numbered 3, after V lost 7 bases and J lost 6 bases. The CDR3 runs 12 residues. CDR3 nucleotides: TGTGCCAGCACCCGGACTAGCAATGAGCAGTTCTTC. This encodes CASTRTSNEQFF.

DNA of the CDR3: TGTGCTAGTGGTTTCCGAGCGGGAGTAAGGTACGAGCAGTACTTC. Protein: CASGFRAGVRYEQYF. This sequence joins TRBV12-5 and TRBJ2-7; 8 nucleotides line up with TRBD2. CDR1 and CDR2 (germline): LGHNT, FRNRAP. The CDR3 totals 15 residues. V was clipped by 3 bases and J by 4 bases; unmatched bases: 8.

With regard to this clone: Other DNA variants within this sample encode the same CDR3. CDR3 sequence reads: CASRRTGNTEAFF. The DNA of the CDR3 is TGTGCCAGCAGGAGAACAGGGAACACTGAAGCTTTCTTT. The chain has TRBV6-4 and TRBJ1-1; D possibly corresponds to TRBD1 (5 bases). The CDR3 contains 13 residues. Trimming left V 6 bases short and J 1 base short, with 9 bases between. CDR1 is MRHNA and CDR2 is SNTAGT in the germline V gene.

The chain has TRBV28 and TRBJ1-5; 7 nucleotides agree with TRBD1. Germline CDR1 reads MDHEN; CDR2 reads SYDVKM. The CDR3 totals 14 residues. V trimming: 6 bases; J trimming: 3 bases; junction bases outside the gene matches: 5. The CDR3 region is CASRRDSLNQPQHF. The CDR3 coding sequence is TGTGCCAGCAGACGGGACAGCCTCAATCAGCCCCAGCATTTT.

This rearrangement joins TRBV4-2 to TRBJ2-1; 10 nucleotides agree with TRBD2. Per the germline V gene, CDR1 is LGHNA and CDR2 is YNFKEQ. The CDR3 has 17 amino acids. V was clipped by 1 base and J by 10 bases; unmatched bases: 13. The CDR3 reads CASSQAPGLAPIHEQFF. The CDR3 nucleotides are TGTGCCAGCAGCCAAGCCCCGGGACTAGCGCCTATCCACGAGCAGTTCTTC.

V and J are TRBV6-6 and TRBJ1-1; no definite D call. The CDR3 has 15 amino acids. The ends were cut back, 2 bases at V and 0 bases at J, with 10 bases in the middle. Germline V gives CDR1 MNHNY, CDR2 SVGAGI (reference sequence). CDR3 in DNA: TGTGCCAGCAGTTACCCCCTGACATTGAACACTGAAGCTTTCTTT. Amino acids: CASSYPLTLNTEAFF.

The chain couples TRBV9 to TRBJ2-3; 8 positions match TRBD2. The CDR3 is 13 amino acids. The V gene end was trimmed by 4 bases and the J gene end by 5 bases; junction bases not matched to a gene: 3. CDR1 SGDLS and CDR2 YYNGEE come from the germline V gene. The DNA for the CDR3 is TGTGCCAGCAGCCCAAGCGGGGGAGATACGCAGTATTTT. It is translated as CASSPSGGDTQYF.